Each of the 22 T cell receptor beta chains below was sequenced from the same sample in a study of CD8+CD57+ T cells in acquired aplastic anemia. Genomic DNA acted as the template from which TCR beta VDJ combination and CDR3 sequence profiling were carried out. TCRdb itself ran the reads through MiXCR, one entry per CDR3 protein. Of around 400,000 distinct CDR3 sequences in the sample, about 70% are singletons; the top ten hold less than 4%. The sequencing input was sorted CD4+, CD8+, or CD8+CD57+ T cells (not recorded which) from PBMCs. The origin of the receptors is a human donor in good health, serving as a control.

This chain joins TRBV2 and TRBJ1-2; D not resolved. The germline V gene encodes CDR1 SNHLY and CDR2 FYNNEI. With 6 bases removed from V and 5 bases from J, the gap between germline ends came to 16 bases. The CDR3 is 14 residues long. CDR3 sequence: CASSPRPDEYGYTF. The CDR3 bases are TGTGCCAGCAGCCCTAGGCCCGATGAGTATGGCTACACCTTC. The full variable domain, in which reference TRBV2 and TRBJ1-2 provide the parts outside the CDR3, is EPEVTQTPSHQVTQMGQEVILRCVPISNHLYFYWYRQILGQKVEFLVSFYNNEISEKSEIFDDQFSVERPDGSNFTLKIRSTKLEDSAMYFCASSPRPDEYGYTFGSGTRLTVV.

The chain couples TRBV12-3 or TRBV12-4 to TRBJ1-6, with D possibly matching TRBD1 (6 bases). The CDR3 has 16 residues. V was pared by 5 bases and J by 5 bases, with 16 bases between. The CDR3 reads CASSLLHRDNNSPLHF. The CDR3 DNA reads TGTGCCAGCAGTCTTCTCCACCGGGACAATAATTCACCCCTCCACTTT.

On this clonotype: The conserved closing phenylalanine or tryptophan is absent in this CDR3, likely reflecting a read error. It is unclear where the CDR3 begins or ends on the DNA, so no DNA is shown, and the CDR3 is as TCRdb lists it. This chain links TRBV29-1 with TRBJ1-1. Both ends counted, the CDR3 spans 12 residues. Germline values: CDR1 SQVTM, CDR2 ANQGSEA. CDR3 amino acids: CSGRAADTEAVL.

The V gene is TRBV4-3, the J gene TRBJ2-3; tentative D call: TRBD2 (5 bases). The CDR3 is made up of 14 amino acids. The V gene's germline CDR1 is LGHNA and CDR2 YSLEER. Trimming cost V 7 bases and J 0 bases, with 11 bases left between them. CDR3 bases: TGCGCCAGCACAGGAGGAACTAGCACAGATACGCAGTATTTT. This translates into CASTGGTSTDTQYF.

In its sample, this clonotype was seen a few times. The gene calls are TRBV5-6 and TRBJ2-7; D could derive from TRBD1 or TRBD2 (5 bases each). CDR1 SGHDT and CDR2 YYEEEE come from the germline V gene. V was trimmed by 0 bases and J by 3 bases, leaving 28 bases between them. This CDR3 has 20 residues. The CDR3 loop reads CASSLVAPWMLGVLGYEQYF. The CDR3 DNA sequence: TGTGCCAGCAGCTTGGTGGCTCCTTGGATGTTGGGGGTATTAGGCTACGAGCAGTACTTC.

This clonotype was counted many times. The chain combines TRBV7-8 with TRBJ1-4; the D is unclear. V was clipped by 1 base and J by 3 bases, with 9 bases between them. The CDR3 runs to 15 residues. Germline V gives CDR1 SGHVS, CDR2 FQNEAQ. The CDR3 spells CASSLDSASNEKLFF. The DNA of the CDR3 is TGTGCCAGCAGCTTAGACTCAGCTTCTAATGAAAAACTGTTTTTT.

The chain links TRBV5-5 to TRBJ2-1; TRBD1 is a possible D gene (6 bases). The CDR3 sequence is 15 residues long. The germline V gene encodes CDR1 SGHKS and CDR2 YYEKEE (reference sequence). Trimming shortened V by 0 bases and J by 12 bases, and 19 bases separated the two germline ends. The CDR3 sequence: CASSLDLGAADTQFF. The CDR3 DNA follows: TGTGCCAGCAGCTTGGACCTGGGGGCAGCAGATACGCAGTTCTTC. The whole variable domain, remainder taken from reference TRBV5-5 and TRBJ2-1, is DAGVTQSPTHLIKTRGQQVTLRCSPISGHKSVSWYQQVLGQGPQFIFQYYEKEERGRGNFPDRFSARQFPNYSSELNVNALLLGDSALYLCASSLDLGAADTQFFGPGTRLTVL.

A word on this clonotype: In this CDR3 the conserved last residue, phenylalanine or tryptophan, is missing, so a read error is likely. Because the CDR3's place on the DNA is in doubt, the DNA is left out and the CDR3 is given as listed by TCRdb. The rearrangement joins TRBV2 to TRBJ1-5; TRBD1, the table's D call, lacks a check against the DNA. Germline V gene lookup returns CDR1 SNHLY and CDR2 FYNNEI. The CDR3 has 13 residues if both end residues are counted. The chain's CDR3 is CASSRQSGLTGDL.

The J gene is TRBJ2-7, the V gene TRBV7-3, with 8 bases matching TRBD1. CDR1 SGHTA and CDR2 FQGTGA come from the germline V gene. The V segment lost 5 bases and the J segment 5 bases; nucleotides outside the gene matches: 8. This CDR3 comprises 14 residues. CDR3 amino acids: CASSLRTGSDEQYF. CDR3 nucleotides: TGTGCCAGCAGCCTGAGGACAGGGTCCGACGAGCAGTACTTC.

A word on this clonotype: A read error may produce the germline difference seen at one junction end. The chain recombines TRBV7-2 with TRBJ1-2, with D unclear. CDR3 length: 14 residues. Germline V gives CDR1 SGHTA, CDR2 FQGNSA. CDR3 nucleotides: TGTGCCAGCAGCAAGGCGGTGCACACTGAAGCTTTCTTTTTC. This sequence encodes CASSKAVHTEAFFF.

This chain connects TRBV5-1 to TRBJ1-6; D is undetermined. V was trimmed by 0 bases and J by 9 bases, leaving 13 bases between them. The germline gives CDR1 SGHRS, CDR2 YFSETQ. The CDR3 runs 15 residues. CDR3 coding DNA: TGCGCCAGCAGCTTGGTGGTCACGGATACTTCACCCCTCCACTTT. Protein product: CASSLVVTDTSPLHF.

A word on this clonotype: At one boundary the junction diverges from the germline segment, which might be a read error. The rearrangement uses TRBV19 and TRBJ2-1; D possibly matches TRBD1 or TRBD2 (5 bases each). The CDR3 runs to 14 residues. Germline V gene data show CDR1 as LNHDA and CDR2 as SQIVND (reference sequence). CDR3 loop: CASIGGSSYNEQTF. Written as DNA, the CDR3 is TGTGCCAGTATTGGGGGATCCTCCTACAATGAGCAGACCTTC.

With regard to this clonotype: One junction end does not reproduce the germline sequence, and a read error may be involved. The chain combines TRBV4-2 with TRBJ2-1, with TRBD2 matching 7 bases. Germline lookup yields CDR1 LGHNA and CDR2 YNFKEQ. CDR3 length equals 19 residues. CDR3 DNA: TGTGCCAGCAGCCACAACCTGGGTAGTCGGGGGGAGACCTACAATGGGCAGTTCTTC. Translated, it gives CASSHNLGSRGETYNGQFF.

This clonotype was observed at least ten times. The chain employs TRBV2 and TRBJ2-1; the match to TRBD2 covers 11 bases. CDR1 SNHLY and CDR2 FYNNEI come from the germline V gene. CDR3 length equals 12 residues. The trim removed 10 bases at V and 9 bases at J, leaving 5 bases unmatched. CDR3 sequence: CAISGGAGEQFF. CDR3 nucleotides: TGTGCCATTAGCGGGGGGGCGGGTGAGCAGTTCTTC.

This clonotype was detected ten times or more. The CDR3, as DNA: TGCAGCGTGGGGGGGGGACGATGGGGCTACACCTTC. It translates to CSVGGGRWGYTF. The chain links TRBV29-1 to TRBJ1-2; D is possibly TRBD1 (5 bases). The V gene lost 6 bases and the J gene lost 8 bases, with 16 bases spanning the gap. The CDR3 spans 12 residues. The germline gives CDR1 SQVTM, CDR2 ANQGSEA.

The CDR3, as DNA: TGTGCCAGCAGCCTACAGCCGGACAGAACTTCTAATCAGCCCCAGCATTTT. It encodes CASSLQPDRTSNQPQHF. V gene TRBV2 combines with J gene TRBJ1-5, with D possibly being TRBD1 (6 bases). The length of the CDR3 is 17 residues. V was cut by 6 bases and J by 4 bases, with 22 bases left in between. Germline V gene sequence: CDR1 SNHLY, CDR2 FYNNEI. Full variable domain (remainder filled in from reference TRBV2 and TRBJ1-5): EPEVTQTPSHQVTQMGQEVILRCVPISNHLYFYWYRQILGQKVEFLVSFYNNEISEKSEIFDDQFSVERPDGSNFTLKIRSTKLEDSAMYFCASSLQPDRTSNQPQHFGDGTRLSIL.

The chain recombines TRBV11-2 with TRBJ1-6; 9 bases map to TRBD1. Germline CDR1 is SGHAT and CDR2 is FQNNGV. V shed 1 base and J 7 bases; nucleotides not matched to a gene: 5. CDR3 length: 16 residues. As DNA, the CDR3 is TGTGCCAGCAGCTTAGGAGGACAGGGGCAGAATTCACCCCTCCACTTT. Amino acid sequence: CASSLGGQGQNSPLHF.

A note on this clonotype: At one of its ends the junction is not consistent with the germline gene, which may arise from a read error. The chain uses TRBV7-2 and TRBJ1-3; D is perhaps TRBD1 (5 bases). CDR1 and CDR2 (germline): SGHTA, FQGNSA. CDR3 length equals 14 residues. The CDR3 DNA sequence: TGTGCCAGCAGCACCAGGGCCGGTACTAGCACCAGATACTTT. As protein: CASSTRAGTSTRYF.

The chain carries TRBV19 and TRBJ1-1, with D hard to call. Between the trimmed V and J ends, which lost 3 bases and 2 bases, there was a span of 7 bases. The CDR3 is 13 amino acids. Germline loops: CDR1 LNHDA, CDR2 SQIVND (reference sequence). The CDR3 loop reads CASSIRRNTEAFF. The CDR3 nucleotides are TGTGCCAGTAGTATCCGTCGAAACACTGAAGCTTTCTTT. The full variable domain, with the rest looked up from reference TRBV19 and TRBJ1-1, is DGGITQSPKYLFRKEGQNVTLSCEQNLNHDAMYWYRQDPGQGLRLIYYSQIVNDFQKGDIAEGYSVSREKKESFPLTVTSAQKNPTAFYLCASSIRRNTEAFFGQGTRLTVV.

Many counts were recorded for this clonotype. The V call is TRBV20-1, the J call TRBJ2-5; D possibly corresponds to TRBD1 (6 bases). The V gene lost 0 bases and the J gene lost 4 bases, with 15 bases spanning the gap. Germline V gene lookup returns CDR1 DFQATT and CDR2 SNEGSKA (reference sequence). CDR3 length: 15 amino acids. The CDR3 here is CSARDHQGSTETQYF. In DNA, the CDR3 is TGCAGTGCTAGAGATCATCAGGGGAGTACAGAGACCCAGTACTTC.

Note on this clonotype: Because the CDR3 is missing its conserved closing phenylalanine or tryptophan, this is likely a read error. It is unclear where the CDR3 begins or ends on the DNA, so no DNA is shown, and the CDR3 is as TCRdb lists it. This chain connects TRBV20-1 to TRBJ1-2. CDR1 is DFQATT, CDR2 SNEGSKA, per germline (reference sequence). Ends included, the CDR3 has 10 residues. The CDR3 sequence is CSARDPRYEL.

Details on this clonotype: Its ends do not fully match the called genes, so a read error is possible. V and J are TRBV10-3 and TRBJ1-6; possible D gene TRBD1, 5 bases. The germline V gene has CDR1 ENHRY and CDR2 SYGVKD. The CDR3 spans 13 residues. This chain's CDR3 is CTISGLGESPLHF. CDR3 DNA sequence: TGTACCATCAGTGGGCTGGGGGAATCACCCCTCCACTTT.